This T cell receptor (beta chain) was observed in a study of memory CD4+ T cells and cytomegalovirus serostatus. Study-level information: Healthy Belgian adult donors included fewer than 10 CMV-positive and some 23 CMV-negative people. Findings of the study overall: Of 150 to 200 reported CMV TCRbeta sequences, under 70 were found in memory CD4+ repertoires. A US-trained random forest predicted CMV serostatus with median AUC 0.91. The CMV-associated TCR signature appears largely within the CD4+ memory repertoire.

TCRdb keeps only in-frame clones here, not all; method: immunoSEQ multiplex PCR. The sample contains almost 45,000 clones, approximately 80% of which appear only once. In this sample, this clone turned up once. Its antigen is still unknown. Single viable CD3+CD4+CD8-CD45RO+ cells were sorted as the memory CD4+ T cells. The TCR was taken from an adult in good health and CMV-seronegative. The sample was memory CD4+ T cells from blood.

In DNA form, the CDR3 reads TGCGCCAGCAAATCAGGGGCCGACACTGAAGCTTTCTTT. Residues: CASKSGADTEAFF. This chain links TRBV4-1 with TRBJ1-1; perhaps TRBD1 as D (6 bases). CDR1 is MGHRA and CDR2 is YSYEKL in the germline V gene. V was shortened by 7 bases and J by 3 bases, with 12 bases between the two germline ends. The length of the CDR3 is 13 residues.